This entry describes one T cell receptor (beta chain). Only a few counts were recorded for this clone. This receptor's antigen is unknown. The sample holds no much larger clone one base away, and base qualities are not on file. These data are taken from a study of cytomegalovirus exposure and HLA in healthy donors (dated by TCRdb to the late 2010s). Turning to the overall study: According to an earlier analysis of 550 to 700 of the donors, about 179 million T cells yielded 117 million unique TCR beta sequences and approximately 280 Gb of sequence data. The study profiled the T cell repertoires of hundreds of subjects by immunosequencing and related them to cytomegalovirus serostatus. Besides the first cohort of hundreds of subjects, a separate validation cohort made up of some 110 different subjects was used. Among the roughly 410 genotyped donors, around 81% belonged to the genetic ancestry cluster associated with self-reported Caucasian donors. The study combined high-throughput TCR immunosequencing, statistical association of individual TCRs with disease status, and machine learning to predict cytomegalovirus infection status. Alongside the repertoire data, information on donor age, sex, ethnicity and CMV serostatus was compiled. Rather than drawing on any new phenotypic data, the later analysis identified candidate immune exposures from TCR beta sequences and the way those sequences occurred across donors. The study was designed to test whether signatures of past pathogen exposure could be identified by cataloging public T cell receptors. Both class I and class II loci were covered by HLA typing, at four-digit resolution. On average, approximately 250,000 unique TCR beta nucleotide sequences were sequenced per donor among 398 genotyped donors of the cohort, with roughly a sixth of those sequences being non-productive. An earlier analysis of roughly 580 of the donors used high-throughput TCR beta sequencing to judge whether each TCR beta V gene segment behaved as functional or pseudogenic. A few DR-DQ haplotypes were treated as single units for association and clustering because of strong linkage in the cohort. The number of donors typed differed by locus, with about 629-630 for A, B, C, DRB1 and DQB1, approximately 500 for DQA1, under 610 for DPA1, and approximately 470 for DPB1. In a later analysis, previously published TCR beta repertoires from hundreds of donors were re-analyzed and high-resolution HLA genotyping was added so that TCR occurrence patterns could be studied. About 300 gigabases of sequencing data and 70 million to 95 million unique TCR sequences made up an early release that covered approximately 620 HLA-typed donors. In a later genetic analysis, genome-wide SNP genotypes for about 65% of the roughly 670 donors were used, and that subset was treated as a discovery cohort. Every repertoire in the discovery cohort had been generated on one and the same sequencing platform.

Receptors were amplified or captured by the immunoSEQ multiplex PCR assay. For the multiplex PCR, a mixture combining 60 forward primers for TCR Vbeta segments and 13 reverse primers for TCR Jbeta segments was used. The CDR3 region of rearranged TCR beta genes was amplified from genomic DNA by a multiplex PCR assay. On the Illumina HiSeq System, the amplified TCR beta libraries were sequenced as 87-base-pair reads. The paper's data handling went like this. Across the roughly 700 repertoires, a later analysis counted 80 million or so unique TCR beta chains, some 11 million of which were shared by at least two donors. To remove PCR and sequencing errors, raw reads were error-corrected and collapsed into unique sequences using a nearest-neighbor algorithm that merged closely related sequences. V, D and J gene segments were assigned by aligning CDR3 sequences to IMGT reference sequences. For a sequence to be retained, a match of at least six nucleotides to both a V gene segment and a J gene segment was required. A rearrangement counted as productive if the CDR3 had no stop codons and remained in frame with V and J, and every other rearrangement counted as non-productive. Following IMGT convention, CDR3 was defined as the stretch from the second conserved V-encoded cysteine to the conserved J-encoded phenylalanine. In an earlier analysis of more than 550 of the donors, sequences lacking an unambiguous match to a single V gene segment were excluded. In an earlier analysis of a few hundred of the donors, V segments were called functional above 56.7% productive rearrangements and were called segregating when the between-donor standard deviation exceeded 5%. To diagnose cytomegalovirus status from the catalog of TCR beta chain sequences, a statistical classification framework was built. V and J gene assignment, in a later analysis, came from comparing TCR nucleotide sequences with IMGT/GENE-DB human TR gene sequences. The TCRdist pipeline was used in a later analysis to assign CDR3 sequences and most-parsimonious VDJ recombination scenarios. In a later analysis, each TCR beta chain was defined by its CDR3 amino acid sequence together with its V-gene family, and reads lacking a unique V-gene family were excluded. To address suspected cross-contamination and a sequencing artifact, a later analysis removed approximately 600 highly shared, low-generation-probability nucleotide sequences. A later analysis calculated a clonal expansion index for each public chain from normalized within-repertoire ranks of inferred template counts. Generation probabilities in a later analysis came from a VDJ recombination model fitted to out-of-frame rearrangements, and those results were checked against IGoR. A later analysis scored TCR-TCR, TCR-HLA and TCR-CMV co-occurrence with hypergeometric tests, applying a repertoire-size bias correction to TCR pairs. False discovery rates were estimated in a later analysis by permuting HLA or CMV assignments 20 times. In a later analysis, co-occurring TCRs were grouped using DBSCAN, and TCRdist sequence similarity was added for clustering within HLA-allele-positive subsets. Repertoires with fewer than 30,000 or more than 120,000 public chains, plus five repertoires with anomalous nucleotide sharing, were excluded from co-occurrence clustering. Held by TCRdb, this immuneACCESS table contains in-frame sequences only and omits some clones. Under half of the omission traces to an unresolved V gene where checked; the cause of the rest is unknown. The V and J calls and the clone size are those of that table, but D and trimming were determined from the DNA. The sample table contains some 190,000 clones; only one count was recorded for about four fifths of them. About 1.8% of the sample goes to the ten largest clones.

The cohort consisted of fewer than 700 healthy bone marrow donors. All cohort members were sampled while nominally healthy, although unrecorded immune exposures were likely present. The donor was CMV seronegative and belonged to the group of over 350 seronegative cohort members. A peripheral blood sample was provided by each donor, and peripheral blood mononuclear cells were used for TCR beta sequencing. The Qiagen DNeasy Blood Extraction Kit was used to extract genomic DNA from the blood cell samples. Broad study findings and their caveats: In both the original and validation cohorts, the classifier was reported to diagnose cytomegalovirus status with high specificity and sensitivity. A later analysis found that HLA-associated TCR beta chains were more clonally expanded and had lower generation probabilities than equally common non-associated chains. A later genetic analysis associated a missense DCLRE1C variant with V-gene and J-gene trimming of TCR beta chains, and an independent cohort replicated the association. A later analysis associated 17,000 or so TCR beta sequences with specific HLA alleles at a false discovery rate of 0.05. A cluster of highly shared sequence variants was judged likely to be a technical artifact of the sequencing pipeline. According to a later analysis, TCR association rates differed among HLA loci, with DRB1 alleles showing the most associated TCRs and HLA-C alleles showing the fewest. A further reported finding was that TCR beta sequences accurately predicted the HLA-A and HLA-B alleles for most subjects in the first cohort. Most TCR sequences were seen in very few donors, while some public TCRs were found in many individuals. Correlated functional status among segregating V segments might reflect linkage disequilibrium, but an unknown experimental factor could not be ruled out. Several of the top co-occurrence clusters appeared to be linked to parvovirus B19, influenza, CMV and Epstein-Barr virus, according to a later analysis. When HLA alleles, especially DR and DQ, strongly co-occurred, TCR associations were difficult to assign to individual alleles. Approximately 16 rarely observed V segments, including chromosome 9 orphons, were excluded from the earlier analysis of almost 600 of the donors because counts were too low. According to a later analysis, most CMV-associated TCR beta chains appeared to be HLA-restricted, and the HLA associations seemed to be driven largely by CMV exposure. In vitro tests confirmed that three of the cytomegalovirus-associated TCR beta chains recognize cytomegalovirus antigens. A later genetic analysis reported fewer N-insertions in productive TCRs among donors in an Asian-associated ancestry cluster than the roughly 620-donor mean. This cohort had only TCR beta chains sequenced, and the lack of alpha or paired-chain data limited which features could be detected. Because HLA typing was unavailable for some donors at each locus, only the typed subset was used in association tests. Sequencing depth was assumed to be roughly uniform across donors in the presence/absence analyses, though that assumption may not hold. The 87-base-pair reads could not distinguish some IMGT-functional V segments, including TRBV6-2 and TRBV6-3, so those segments were excluded. CMV serostatus was the only immune exposure information available for the cohort. The authors suggested that the approach could potentially be generalized to other disease states and immunological phenotypes. In an earlier analysis of several hundred of the donors, most TCR beta V segments were observed in productive rearrangements about 87% or about 30% of the time, broadly matching IMGT annotations. The study gave a list of 150 to 200 TCR beta chains associated with cytomegalovirus.

CDR1 is given as MNHEY and CDR2 as SMNVEV, both from the germline V gene (reference sequence). V is shortened by 4 bases, J by 3 bases, and the region joining them spans 9 bases. Inclusive of the bounding cysteine and phenylalanine, the CDR3 is 13 residues long. Kept here is only the CDR3 DNA, which spans 39 bases and is read in frame from base 1. Here the chain combines TRBV27 and TRBJ1-1, with TRBD1 perhaps the D gene, on 5 matching bases. The TCR sequence derives from a man younger than 30 in good health and CMV-seronegative. Sequenced material: PBMCs. The CDR3 protein is CASSSVRDTEAFF. The nucleotide sequence is given as TGTGCCAGCAGTTCCGTCAGGGACACTGAAGCTTTCTTT.